A selection of T cell receptor beta chains follows, all from one sample in a study of OX40 agonist ivuxolimab in advanced cancers. Generated by immunoSEQ multiplex PCR, the TCRdb table keeps only in-frame clones and is missing some. Of roughly 60,000 clones in the sample, approximately 80% were seen once. Source: CD4+ or CD8+ T cells sorted from blood, taken in a trial of the OX40 agonist ivuxolimab. These TCRs come from an adult with an advanced solid tumor such as melanoma, head and neck, liver or kidney cancer. Each CDR3 is given with its conserved first and last residue. D genes are given only for firm matches. A clone size is listed for some rows: how often the clone was seen (once, few, many), or a class if it is expanded.

V	D	length	J	size	CDR3	DNA
TRBV15	-	16	TRBJ2-6	-	CATSRDLGSGANVLTF	TGTGCCACCAGCAGAGATTTGGGCTCTGGGGCCAACGTCCTGACTTTC
TRBV7-2	TRBD2	14	TRBJ2-3	-	CASRERLAADTQYF	TGTGCCAGCAGGGAGCGACTAGCGGCAGATACGCAGTATTTT
TRBV11-3	TRBD2	13	TRBJ2-2	-	CASSSRLAGELFF	TGTGCCAGCAGCTCACGACTAGCTGGGGAGCTGTTTTTT
TRBV5-1	-	15	TRBJ1-5	few	CASSLDGGFNQPQHF	TGCGCCAGCAGCTTGGATGGGGGATTTAATCAGCCCCAGCATTTT
TRBV28	-	16	TRBJ1-5	-	CASGSPQGYSNQPQHF	TGTGCCAGCGGGTCCCCACAAGGGTATAGCAATCAGCCCCAGCATTTT
TRBV18	-	14	TRBJ1-5	-	CASSAGTGNQPQHF	TGTGCCAGCTCAGCCGGGACGGGGAATCAGCCCCAGCATTTT
TRBV5-1	-	14	TRBJ2-5	-	CASSLQGGVETQYF	TGCGCCAGCAGCCTACAGGGGGGGGTAGAGACCCAGTACTTC
TRBV19	TRBD2	15	TRBJ2-2	-	CASRMLAGNTGELFF	TGTGCCAGTAGGATGCTAGCGGGGAACACCGGGGAGCTGTTTTTT
TRBV19	-	16	TRBJ1-6	-	CASSRLQVAYNSPLHF	TGTGCCAGTAGTAGGCTTCAGGTCGCCTATAATTCACCCCTCCACTTT
TRBV10-3	-	15	TRBJ1-5	-	CAISGGGTGRQPQHF	TGTGCCATCAGTGGGGGGGGAACAGGGCGGCAGCCCCAGCATTTT
TRBV6-5	-	13	TRBJ2-3	-	CASSIIRSDTQYF	TGTGCCAGCAGTATAATAAGGAGCGATACGCAGTATTTT
TRBV5-1	TRBD1	14	TRBJ2-3	-	CATRGGAPTDTQYF	TGCGCCACCCGAGGGGGCGCCCCCACAGATACGCAGTATTTT
TRBV4-2	-	14	TRBJ1-1	-	CASSPEVVNTEAFF	TGTGCCAGCAGCCCCGAGGTAGTGAACACTGAAGCTTTCTTT
TRBV6-6	-	16	TRBJ1-3	-	CASSYSAVSSGNTIYF	TGTGCCAGCAGTTACTCCGCAGTCAGCTCTGGAAACACCATATATTTT
TRBV7-7	TRBD1	15	TRBJ2-7	-	CASSLGQGSGYEQYF	TGTGCTAGCAGCTTGGGACAGGGGTCAGGCTACGAGCAGTACTTC
TRBV20-1	-	11	TRBJ2-7	-	CSALGGYEQYF	TGCAGTGCTCTAGGGGGTTACGAGCAGTACTTC
TRBV5-6	TRBD2	13	TRBJ2-7	-	CASSFVLAWEQYF	TGTGCCAGCAGCTTCGTACTAGCGTGGGAGCAGTACTTC
TRBV4-1	-	11	TRBJ2-7	-	CASSGNYEQYF	TGCGCCAGCAGCGGGAATTACGAGCAGTACTTC
TRBV30	TRBD1	13	TRBJ2-5	-	CAWTLGDRPTQYF	TGTGCCTGGACCCTCGGGGACAGACCTACCCAGTACTTC
TRBV4-3	-	15	TRBJ2-1	-	CASSPSSQGYNEQFF	TGCGCCAGCAGCCCCTCGTCCCAGGGGTACAATGAGCAGTTCTTC
TRBV11-2	TRBD1	17	TRBJ2-2	-	CASSQMGQGVGTGELFF	TGTGCCAGCAGCCAGATGGGACAGGGAGTGGGCACCGGGGAGCTGTTTTTT
TRBV27	TRBD2	14	TRBJ2-5	-	CASSLSGNQETQYF	TGTGCCAGCAGTTTGAGCGGGAACCAAGAGACCCAGTACTTC
TRBV7-6	-	16	TRBJ2-1	-	CASSLRQASSYNEQFF	TGTGCCAGCAGCTTACGACAGGCGAGCTCCTACAATGAGCAGTTCTTC
TRBV7-3	-	13	TRBJ2-5	once	CASSLNTRETQYF	TGTGCCAGCAGCTTAAATACCCGAGAGACCCAGTACTTC
TRBV6-6	-	15	TRBJ2-4	-	CASSQVIGGKNIQYF	TGTGCCAGCAGTCAAGTAATAGGGGGGAAAAACATTCAGTACTTC
TRBV5-6	TRBD1	15	TRBJ2-5	once	CASSWMTGIQETQYF	TGTGCCAGCAGCTGGATGACAGGGATTCAAGAGACCCAGTACTTC
TRBV6-1	-	18	TRBJ2-5	-	CASSEKGEGGRFAETQYF	TGTGCCAGCAGTGAAAAGGGCGAGGGGGGGCGATTTGCTGAGACCCAGTACTTC
TRBV15	-	15	TRBJ2-1	-	CATSRDRSTGNEQFF	TGTGCCACCAGCAGAGATCGCTCAACGGGCAATGAGCAGTTCTTC
TRBV4-2	-	15	TRBJ1-5	-	CASSQDVGAGQPQHF	TGTGCCAGCAGCCAGGATGTGGGGGCCGGACAGCCCCAGCATTTT
TRBV5-6	-	15	TRBJ2-7	-	CASIISGSLPYEQYF	TGTGCCAGCATCATCTCCGGGAGCCTCCCTTACGAGCAGTACTTC
TRBV12-5	-	14	TRBJ2-7	few	CASGPLGGSYEQYF	TGTGCTAGTGGCCCATTGGGGGGAAGTTACGAGCAGTACTTC
TRBV11-3	-	11	TRBJ1-1	-	CASSFHNEAFF	TGTGCCAGCAGTTTCCATAACGAAGCTTTCTTT
TRBV7-6	-	15	TRBJ1-5	-	CASSLSPGNGQPQHF	TGTGCCAGCAGCTTATCCCCAGGGAACGGGCAGCCCCAGCATTTT